Below are 5 T cell receptor beta chains sequenced from a single sample in a study of cytomegalovirus exposure and HLA in healthy donors. Assay: immunoSEQ multiplex PCR; the TCRdb copy retains only in-frame clones and omits some. The data hold some 250,000 clones, with 86% observed a single time. Sequenced sample: PBMCs. Source of these receptors: a woman aged 25 to 39 in good health and CMV-seropositive.

This clone was picked up one time. The rearrangement links TRBV20-1 to TRBJ2-1; 7 bases map to TRBD1. The J segment lost 12 bases and the V segment lost 1 base, leaving 3 bases of the junction unmatched. The length of the CDR3 is 11 residues. CDR1 is DFQATT and CDR2 is SNEGSKA in the germline V gene (reference sequence). CDR3 DNA: TGCAGTGCTAGAGCCAGACAGGGGCAGTTCTTC. Residues: CSARARQGQFF.

The V call is TRBV27, the J call TRBJ1-5; unclear D gene. Trimming left V 3 bases short and J 3 bases short, with 12 bases between. The CDR3 has 15 amino acids. Germline V gene data show CDR1 as MNHEY and CDR2 as SMNVEV (reference sequence). The CDR3 DNA follows: TGTGCCAGCAGTTTGTCTACAGAACTCAATCAGCCCCAGCATTTT. Its translation is CASSLSTELNQPQHF.

The chain uses TRBV6-5 and TRBJ1-1, with D maybe TRBD1 (6 bases). This CDR3 contains 14 residues. The germline V and J ends were trimmed by 8 bases and 4 bases, with 17 bases remaining between them. Germline loops: CDR1 MNHEY, CDR2 SVGAGI. The CDR3 DNA reads TGTGCCAGCGTCGCGCGGGGGCTCGGCACTGAAGCTTTCTTT. It translates to CASVARGLGTEAFF.

The V and J genes are TRBV4-2 and TRBJ1-3, with D unclear. The germline CDR1 and CDR2 sequences are LGHNA and YNFKEQ. The CDR3 sequence is 17 residues long. V lost 0 bases to trimming and J lost 0 bases, with 12 bases between them. This chain's CDR3 is CASSQDPAGSSGNTIYF. The CDR3 DNA sequence: TGTGCCAGCAGCCAAGATCCGGCGGGGAGCTCTGGAAACACCATATATTTT.

The V call is TRBV28, the J call TRBJ1-4, with D possibly TRBD1 on 5 matching bases. Trimming stripped 6 bases from V and 4 bases from J, with 15 bases between. This CDR3 spans 15 amino acids. CDR1 and CDR2 from the germline V gene are MDHEN and SYDVKM. DNA of the CDR3: TGTGCCAGCAGGGGGGGGGAGAGGATTAATGAAAAACTGTTTTTT. Amino acid sequence: CASRGGERINEKLFF.